These T cell receptor delta chains were read from a single sample in a study of gamma-delta T cells after stem cell transplantation. TCRdb reanalysed the RT-PCR reads with CATT. The sample has about 7,800 delta-chain clones, roughly 14% seen once. Sequenced material: gamma-delta T cells. Receptors originate from a human donor. It is not recorded whose cells these are; they may come from a transplant donor. Both conserved end residues are part of each CDR3. The order of the fields is D gene, CDR3 length, V gene, J gene, clone size, CDR3 DNA, CDR3 protein. A D gene is named only where the DNA matches it firmly. Clone size is shown for a subset of rows, as once, few, many or a class of expanded clone.

D: .; length: 18; V: TRDV1; J: TRDJ1; size: .; DNA: TGTGCTCTTGGGGCAACTTCCTTCCCTCTACTAAAAGCCGATAAACTCATCTTT; CDR3: CALGATSFPLLKADKLIF
D: TRDD3; length: 17; V: TRDV1; J: TRDJ1; size: medium-sized; DNA: TGTGCTCTTGGGGAAGAGGGCGTACTGGGGGACACCGATAAACTCATCTTT; CDR3: CALGEEGVLGDTDKLIF
D: TRDD3; length: 18; V: TRDV2; J: TRDJ3; size: large; DNA: TGTGCCTGTGACGTACTGGGGGATACCTCCTGGGACACCCGACAGATGTTTTTC; CDR3: CACDVLGDTSWDTRQMFF
D: .; length: 16; V: TRAV29/DV5; J: TRDJ2; size: .; DNA: TGTGCAGCAAGGGCCCTGGTCCTGAGTTTGACAGCACAACTCTTCTTT; CDR3: CAARALVLSLTAQLFF
D: TRDD3; length: 17; V: TRDV2; J: TRDJ1; size: medium-sized; DNA: TGTGCCTGTGACACGGCCTGGGGGATACTGTGGACCGATAAACTCATCTTT; CDR3: CACDTAWGILWTDKLIF
D: TRDD3; length: 16; V: TRDV2; J: TRDJ1; size: medium-sized; DNA: TGTGCCTGTGACACCGGAGTATGGGGGATACGGTCGCATCTCATCTTT; CDR3: CACDTGVWGIRSHLIF
D: TRDD3; length: 18; V: TRDV2; J: TRDJ3; size: medium-sized; DNA: TGTGCCTGTGACACCGTGGGGGATATTGTCTGGGACACCCGACAGATGTTTTTC; CDR3: CACDTVGDIVWDTRQMFF
D: .; length: 22; V: TRDV1; J: TRDJ1; size: medium-sized; DNA: TGTGCTCTTGGGGAATCGGATCCCTCATCACTTCCCTCATCCACCACGAGCGATAAACTCATCTTT; CDR3: CALGESDPSSLPSSTTSDKLIF
D: TRDD3; length: 19; V: TRDV2; J: TRDJ1; size: .; DNA: TGTGCCTGTGTCTTACTGGGGGATACGCGACTCGGGTACACCGATAAACTCATCTTT; CDR3: CACVLLGDTRLGYTDKLIF
D: .; length: 15; V: TRDV3; J: TRDJ1; size: .; DNA: TGTGCCTTTTCTGACTTCCTGGCCCTGTGGGGTAAACTCATCTTT; CDR3: CAFSDFLALWGKLIF
D: TRDD3; length: 20; V: TRDV2; J: TRDJ3; size: medium-sized; DNA: TGTGCCTGTGACGGGGCGTTCGGGGGATACGACACCTGGGACACCCGACAGATGTTTTTC; CDR3: CACDGAFGGYDTWDTRQMFF
D: TRDD3; length: 24; V: TRDV2; J: TRDJ3; size: medium-sized; DNA: TGTGCCTGTGACCGGCTTACTTCGAACTGGGGGATACGCTCCAGCTCCTGGGACACCCGACAGATGTTTTTC; CDR3: CACDRLTSNWGIRSSSWDTRQMFF
D: TRDD3; length: 19; V: TRDV1; J: TRDJ1; size: .; DNA: TGTGCTCTTGGGGAAGGGGCTAGGCCGGGGGATACGTACACCGATAAACTCATCTTT; CDR3: CALGEGARPGDTYTDKLIF
D: .; length: 22; V: TRDV1; J: TRDJ2; size: few; DNA: TGTGCTCTTGGGGAACCAAGGGCATCCTACTCGGGGGGTACCCCTTTGACAGCACAACTCTTCTTT; CDR3: CALGEPRASYSGGTPLTAQLFF
D: TRDD3; length: 14; V: TRDV2; J: TRDJ2; size: medium-sized; DNA: TGTGCCTGTCTTACTGGGGGATTGACAGCACAACTCTTCTTT; CDR3: CACLTGGLTAQLFF
D: TRDD3; length: 20; V: TRDV2; J: TRDJ3; size: medium-sized; DNA: TGTGCCTGTGACGGCATACTGGGGGATACGCGAGAGTGGGACACCCGACAGATGTTTTTC; CDR3: CACDGILGDTREWDTRQMFF
D: .; length: 15; V: TRDV1; J: TRDJ1; size: .; DNA: TGTGCTCTTGGGGAACGGGTCCTGTACACCGATAAACTCATCTTT; CDR3: CALGERVLYTDKLIF
D: TRDD3; length: 17; V: TRDV2; J: TRDJ1; size: few; DNA: TGTGCCTGTGACACCGGGGGGATACTCCCGTACACCGATAAACTCATCTTT; CDR3: CACDTGGILPYTDKLIF
D: TRDD3; length: 14; V: TRDV2; J: TRDJ1; size: medium-sized; DNA: TGTGCCTGTGAAGATTGGGGGAGCACCGATAAACTCATCTTT; CDR3: CACEDWGSTDKLIF
D: .; length: 14; V: TRAV29/DV5; J: TRDJ1; size: few; DNA: TGTGCAGCAAGCGCGCGGGAGGGTTACGGTAAACTCATCTTT; CDR3: CAASAREGYGKLIF
D: .; length: 17; V: TRDV1; J: TRDJ1; size: medium-sized; DNA: TGTGCTCTTGGCGTCCTACGACGGGGGACACACACCGATAAACTCATCTTT; CDR3: CALGVLRRGTHTDKLIF
D: .; length: 17; V: TRDV1; J: TRDJ3; size: few; DNA: TGTGCTCTTGGGGAACTAGTGGGCTCCTGGGACACCCGACAGATGTTTTTC; CDR3: CALGELVGSWDTRQMFF
D: .; length: 20; V: TRDV1; J: TRDJ1; size: medium-sized; DNA: TGTGCTCTTGGGGAACTCGGGAACGGGGATGGCATACCGTACACCGATAAACTCATCTTT; CDR3: CALGELGNGDGIPYTDKLIF
D: .; length: 15; V: TRDV2; J: TRDJ1; size: few; DNA: TGTGCCTGTGACACCCCGGATGGGGGGACCGATAAACTCATCTTT; CDR3: CACDTPDGGTDKLIF
D: .; length: 17; V: TRAV29/DV5; J: TRDJ1; size: .; DNA: TGTGCAGCAAGCTCCCTCCGCCGACTGGGCAGGGCCGATAAACTCATCTTT; CDR3: CAASSLRRLGRADKLIF
D: .; length: 14; V: TRDV1; J: TRDJ1; size: medium-sized; DNA: TGTGCTCTTGGGGAACTTTTTCCCCTCACCGGGCTCATCTTT; CDR3: CALGELFPLTGLIF
D: TRDD3; length: 20; V: TRDV1; J: TRDJ1; size: .; DNA: TGTGCTCTTGGGGTACTCCCTGTACTGGGGGATACGGCCTACACCGATAAACTCATCTTT; CDR3: CALGVLPVLGDTAYTDKLIF
D: .; length: 19; V: TRDV1; J: TRDJ1; size: .; DNA: TGTGCTCTTGGGGTTTCTTCTTCCTGCGCTGTCCCGAGCACCGATAAACTCATCTTT; CDR3: CALGVSSSCAVPSTDKLIF
D: .; length: 18; V: TRDV1; J: TRDJ2; size: .; DNA: TGTGCTCTTGGGGTCAGGACCATCCCTACCATCGTGGCAGCACAACTCTTCTTT; CDR3: CALGVRTIPTIVAAQLFF
D: TRDD3; length: 19; V: TRDV1; J: TRDJ1; size: .; DNA: TGTGCTCTTGGGGAACAACGGTGTTGGGGGATCCCCAACACCGATAAACTCATCTTT; CDR3: CALGEQRCWGIPNTDKLIF
D: TRDD3; length: 17; V: TRDV2; J: TRDJ1; size: medium-sized; DNA: TGTGCCTGTGAGCGACTGGGGCAGATGCTGGGGACCGATAAACTCATCTTT; CDR3: CACERLGQMLGTDKLIF
D: .; length: 14; V: TRDV1; J: TRDJ1; size: few; DNA: TGTGCTCTTGGGGACGTTGGGGGTACCGATAAACTCATCTTT; CDR3: CALGDVGGTDKLIF
D: .; length: 15; V: TRDV2; J: TRDJ2; size: large; DNA: TGTGCCTGTGACATCCTAGGGGAGGCGACAGCACAACTCTTCTTT; CDR3: CACDILGEATAQLFF
D: TRDD3; length: 18; V: TRDV1; J: TRDJ1; size: .; DNA: TGTGCTCTTGGGGATTTGATGGGGGATACGGACGACACCGATAAACTCATCTTT; CDR3: CALGDLMGDTDDTDKLIF
D: .; length: 15; V: TRDV3; J: TRDJ1; size: medium-sized; DNA: TGTGCCTTTAAAATCTCCGAACGGACCACCGATAAACTCATCTTT; CDR3: CAFKISERTTDKLIF
D: .; length: 14; V: TRDV1; J: TRDJ2; size: .; DNA: TGTGCTCTTGGGGAACGTCTTTTGACAGCACAACTCTTCTTT; CDR3: CALGERLLTAQLFF
D: TRDD3; length: 19; V: TRDV1; J: TRDJ1; size: .; DNA: TGTGCTCTTGGGGAACTAAGGACTCTGGGGGACGGGAGGACCGATAAACTCATCTTT; CDR3: CALGELRTLGDGRTDKLIF
D: .; length: 13; V: TRDV1; J: TRDJ1; size: many; DNA: TGTGCTCTCTCCCCCTTCTCGACCGATAAACTCATCTTT; CDR3: CALSPFSTDKLIF
D: TRDD3; length: 19; V: TRDV1; J: TRDJ1; size: few; DNA: TGTGCTCTTGGGGAACTCCTACTGGGGGATAACTCATACACCGATAAACTCATCTTT; CDR3: CALGELLLGDNSYTDKLIF
D: .; length: 19; V: TRDV1; J: TRDJ1; size: medium-sized; DNA: TGTGCTCTTGGGGGGCCAGCTTTCTCGTCCCTACTGTACACCGATAAACTCATCTTT; CDR3: CALGGPAFSSLLYTDKLIF